This entry is about one TCR beta chain. Its antigen is currently unknown. Reverse transcribing all isolated RNA meant expressed TCRB transcripts were sequenced. Sequencing was performed with immunoSEQ multiplex PCR; in TCRdb, only in-frame clones are kept and a portion is missing. The sample includes some 180,000 clones, about 12% of them seen just once. The CDR3 length is 16 residues. Germline V gives CDR1 SGHDN, CDR2 FVKESK. V lost 6 bases, J lost 7 bases, and 14 bases stayed unmatched. The data are from a study of beta chain features in type 1 diabetes. Study-level points and caveats: Possibly, sequencing cDNA over-represented cells that had high TCR expression levels.

This sequence originates from a woman younger than 30 in good health. The chain carries TRBV14 and TRBJ1-4, with 7 bases that match TRBD1. Material: central memory CD4+ T cells from blood. The CDR3 nucleotides read TGTGCCAGCAGTCAAAACAGGGGAGGCTTCAGTGAAAAACTGTTTTTT. It encodes CASSQNRGGFSEKLFF.